This is a list of T cell receptor beta chains from one sample in a study of control samples from healthy donors and cancer patients. This table comes from immunoSEQ multiplex PCR, and its TCRdb copy is limited to in-frame clones, with some not included. The sample lists about 54,000 clones, approximately 96% occurring once. Source material: blood. Receptor source: a woman between 25 and 40 years old in good health. The CDR3 runs from the conserved cysteine through the conserved F or W. A D gene is named only where the DNA matches it firmly.

CDR3 DNA: TGTGCCAGCAGCACCAAACGGGAGGCTCTAGATACGCAGTATTTT; CDR3 protein: CASSTKREALDTQYF; D gene: TRBD2; V gene: TRBV3-1/TRBV3-2; J gene: TRBJ2-3
CDR3 DNA: TGTGCCAGCTCACTGTGGACCCAACTTGGCACAGATACGCAGTATTTT; CDR3 protein: CASSLWTQLGTDTQYF; D gene: NA; V gene: TRBV18; J gene: TRBJ2-3
CDR3 DNA: TGTGCCAGCTCACTCCGGGACAGGGTTACCGGGGAGCTGTTTTTT; CDR3 protein: CASSLRDRVTGELFF; D gene: TRBD1; V gene: TRBV18; J gene: TRBJ2-2
CDR3 DNA: TGTGCCAGCAGTTTAGCGTCGCCAGATACGCAGTATTTT; CDR3 protein: CASSLASPDTQYF; D gene: NA; V gene: TRBV12-3/TRBV12-4; J gene: TRBJ2-3
CDR3 DNA: TGTGCCAGCAGCGTTGGCCCAATAGAGACCCAGTACTTC; CDR3 protein: CASSVGPIETQYF; D gene: NA; V gene: TRBV9; J gene: TRBJ2-5
CDR3 DNA: TGTGCCAGCAGCTTAGAGGGTCGGGTCAAAAACATTCAGTACTTC; CDR3 protein: CASSLEGRVKNIQYF; D gene: NA; V gene: TRBV5-8; J gene: TRBJ2-4
CDR3 DNA: TGTGCCAGCAGTTACAGTTCGGAGGGTGGCTATGGCTACACCTTC; CDR3 protein: CASSYSSEGGYGYTF; D gene: NA; V gene: TRBV6-5; J gene: TRBJ1-2
CDR3 DNA: TGTGCCAGCAGCTTGTCAGGAGCGTCCTACGAGCAGTACTTC; CDR3 protein: CASSLSGASYEQYF; D gene: NA; V gene: TRBV5-4; J gene: TRBJ2-7
CDR3 DNA: TGTGCCAGCAGCGTAGGGCTAGCGGGAGGCACAGATACGCAGTATTTT; CDR3 protein: CASSVGLAGGTDTQYF; D gene: TRBD2; V gene: TRBV9; J gene: TRBJ2-3
CDR3 DNA: TGTGCCTGGGCAGGGTCGCGGAAAAACATTCAGTACTTC; CDR3 protein: CAWAGSRKNIQYF; D gene: NA; V gene: TRBV30; J gene: TRBJ2-4
CDR3 DNA: TGTGCCAGCAGTGACACCAAGCGGGAGCCCACAGATACGCAGTATTTT; CDR3 protein: CASSDTKREPTDTQYF; D gene: TRBD2; V gene: TRBV6-2/TRBV6-3; J gene: TRBJ2-3